The 23 T cell receptor beta chains reported below all come from one sample, sequenced in a study of blood T cell repertoires in COVID-19. Profiling relied on immunoSEQ multiplex PCR, and the TCRdb table lists in-frame clones only, not all of them. Of 220,000 or so clones detected, 85% appear once; the ten largest clones hold roughly 2.8%. Sample: peripheral blood. The receptors derive from a man aged 50 or older who had recovered from COVID-19.

V is TRBV6-1 and J is TRBJ1-2; D is ambiguous. Germline CDR1 and CDR2: MNHNS and SASEGT. Deletions cut 1 base from V and 4 bases from J, with 16 bases between. The CDR3 sequence is 16 residues long. CDR3 DNA: TGTGCCAGCAGTGAAGAATTTTCGGCGGTCTTCTATGGCTACACCTTC. Its translation: CASSEEFSAVFYGYTF.

This clone was recorded a few times. The V gene is TRBV7-9, the J gene TRBJ1-6, with 7 bases lining up with TRBD1. The V and J ends lost 4 bases and 0 bases, in that order; junction bases with no gene match: 3. The CDR3 is 16 residues long. Germline V gives CDR1 SEHNR, CDR2 FQNEAQ (reference sequence). Here the CDR3 DNA reads TGTGCCAGCAGCTCGACAGGGAGCTCCTATAATTCACCCCTCCACTTT. Translating gives CASSSTGSSYNSPLHF. The whole variable domain, filled in from reference TRBV7-9 and TRBJ1-6, reads DTGVSQNPRHKITKRGQNVTFRCDPISEHNRLYWYRQTLGQGPEFLTYFQNEAQLEKSRLLSDRFSAERPKGSFSTLEIQRTEQGDSAMYLCASSSTGSSYNSPLHFGNGTRLTVT.

The chain has TRBV5-8 and TRBJ2-2; D possibly corresponds to TRBD1 (6 bases). Germline V gives CDR1 SGHTS, CDR2 YDEGEE. The length of the CDR3 is 17 residues. The V gene lost 3 bases and the J gene lost 7 bases, with 22 bases spanning the gap. The chain's CDR3 is CASSSRMSGARSGELFF. CDR3 DNA sequence: TGTGCCAGCAGCTCCAGGATGTCAGGGGCGCGGAGCGGGGAGCTGTTTTTT.

The CDR3: CASSYSILAGQETQYF. The CDR3 DNA follows: TGTGCCAGCAGTTACTCGATCCTAGCGGGACAAGAGACCCAGTACTTC. The V gene is TRBV6-5, the J gene TRBJ2-5, with TRBD2 matching 9 bases. The J segment lost 2 bases and the V segment lost 0 bases, leaving 4 bases of the junction unmatched. The V gene's germline CDR1 is MNHEY and CDR2 SVGAGI. The CDR3 sequence is 16 residues long.

The chain has TRBV30 and TRBJ2-1, with 13 nucleotides matching TRBD2. Germline V gene sequence: CDR1 GTSNPN, CDR2 SVGIG (reference sequence). The CDR3 loop spans 17 amino acids. V was clipped by 4 bases and J by 0 bases; unmatched bases: 6. This CDR3 reads CAWIRTSGRSSYNEQFF. The CDR3 coding sequence is TGTGCCTGGATCCGGACTAGCGGGAGAAGCTCCTACAATGAGCAGTTCTTC.

V is TRBV27 and J is TRBJ1-5; D is unresolved. The CDR3 loop spans 14 amino acids. Germline CDR1 and CDR2: MNHEY and SMNVEV (reference sequence). Trimming stripped 3 bases from V and 5 bases from J, with 11 bases between. CDR3 nucleotides: TGTGCCAGCAGTTTGATGGGGAGGGATCAGCCCCAGCATTTT. Its protein is CASSLMGRDQPQHF.

This clone was counted once. The chain's CDR3 is CASKPSGRVYNEQFF. The CDR3 coding sequence is TGTGCCAGTAAGCCTAGCGGGAGGGTATACAATGAGCAGTTCTTC. The chain combines TRBV19 with TRBJ2-1, with 12 nucleotides matching TRBD2. The CDR3 covers 15 residues. J lost 4 bases, V lost 7 bases, and 5 bases had no gene match. The germline CDR1 and CDR2 sequences are LNHDA and SQIVND (reference sequence).

In the case of this clone: The junction departs from germline at one end; a sequencing error may be responsible. This chain uses TRBV7-9 with TRBJ2-5; 7 bases map to TRBD1. The germline V gene encodes CDR1 SEHNR and CDR2 FQNEAQ (reference sequence). This CDR3 comprises 15 residues. CDR3 in amino acids: CASSTPGTVKETQYF. DNA for the CDR3: TGTGCCAGCAGCACGCCCGGGACAGTTAAAGAAACCCAGTACTTC.

This chain links TRBV6-5 with TRBJ1-4; TRBD1 aligns across 7 bases. CDR1 and CDR2 from the germline V gene are MNHEY and SVGAGI. The CDR3 totals 15 residues. V shed 5 bases, J shed 0 bases, and the junction held 3 bases outside the gene matches. The CDR3 protein is CASSRDSSTNEKLFF. The DNA for the CDR3 is TGTGCCAGCAGTCGGGACAGCTCAACTAATGAAAAACTGTTTTTT.

This chain connects TRBV19 to TRBJ2-5; possible D gene TRBD1, 6 bases. The V gene's germline CDR1 is LNHDA and CDR2 SQIVND (reference sequence). This CDR3 comprises 12 residues. CDR3 coding DNA: TGTGCTTCCCGGGACACCCAAGAGACCCAGTACTTC. This gives the protein CASRDTQETQYF.

Here the CDR3 reads CASSVLLRTDTQYF. Here the CDR3 DNA reads TGTGCCAGCAGTGTCCTTCTCCGCACAGATACGCAGTATTTT. The V and J genes are TRBV2 and TRBJ2-3; unclear D gene. The germline CDR1 and CDR2 sequences are SNHLY and FYNNEI. The CDR3 runs to 14 residues. Trimming cost V 4 bases and J 1 base, with 9 bases left between them.

The gene calls are TRBV3-1 (or the pseudogene TRBV3-2) and TRBJ2-3, with D maybe TRBD2 (5 bases). This CDR3 spans 16 amino acids. The germline CDR1 and CDR2 sequences are LGHDT and YNNKEL (reference sequence). V was cut by 2 bases and J by 2 bases, with 14 bases left in between. CDR3 sequence (DNA): TGTGCCAGCAGCCAATCCCAGAGGGCCATCACAGATACGCAGTATTTT. The encoded protein is CASSQSQRAITDTQYF.

The count of this clone is one. This chain links TRBV15 with TRBJ1-1, with TRBD1 matching 9 bases. CDR3 length: 12 amino acids. Germline CDR1 and CDR2: LNHNV and YYDKDF (reference sequence). Trimming removed 9 bases from V and 7 bases from J; junction bases left unmatched: 6. The CDR3 here is CATYGQGSEAFF. CDR3 bases: TGTGCCACGTACGGACAGGGGAGTGAAGCTTTCTTT.

The chain couples TRBV28 to TRBJ2-7, with 11 bases lining up with TRBD2. V shed 5 bases, J shed 2 bases, and the junction held 8 bases outside the gene matches. Germline CDR1 and CDR2: MDHEN and SYDVKM. The CDR3 length is 16 residues. The CDR3 nucleotides are TGTGCCAGCAGTGGTCTAGCGGGAGGCAGTACCTACGAGCAGTACTTC. This encodes CASSGLAGGSTYEQYF.

As to this clone: The identical CDR3 is also encoded by other nucleotide sequences in the sample. This chain connects TRBV18 to TRBJ1-2; 8 nucleotides line up with TRBD1. Per germline, CDR1 KGHSH and CDR2 LQKENI. With V trimmed by 3 bases and J by 4 bases, 4 bases remained unmatched. This CDR3 comprises 14 residues. The CDR3 spells CASSPPDRVYGYTF. The CDR3 region has the DNA TGTGCCAGCTCACCTCCGGACAGGGTCTATGGCTACACCTTC.

The chain employs TRBV28 and TRBJ2-7; D unresolved. Germline CDR1 and CDR2: MDHEN and SYDVKM. Trimming stripped 1 base from V and 3 bases from J, with 7 bases between. CDR3 size: 13 residues. The CDR3 DNA is TGTGCCAGCAGTTTATCCCTCTACTACGAGCAGTACTTC. This codes for CASSLSLYYEQYF.

V is TRBV6-5 and J is TRBJ2-7, with TRBD2 identical over 7 bases. The CDR3 is made up of 14 amino acids. CDR1 MNHEY and CDR2 SVGAGI come from the germline V gene. V trimming: 2 bases; J trimming: 2 bases; junction bases outside the gene matches: 3. CDR3 in DNA: TGTGCCAGCAGTTACCGGGGGGATGCCTACGAGCAGTACTTC. Translated, it gives CASSYRGDAYEQYF.

This rearrangement joins TRBV14 to TRBJ1-5; D call uncertain. CDR1 and CDR2 (germline): SGHDN, FVKESK. The CDR3 is made up of 13 amino acids. V lost 0 bases and J 5 bases, leaving 5 bases between the germline ends. The CDR3 reads CASSQDLYQPQHF. CDR3 sequence (DNA): TGTGCCAGCAGCCAAGACCTCTATCAGCCCCAGCATTTT. Full variable domain (outside the CDR3, taken from reference TRBV14 and TRBJ1-5): EAGVTQFPSHSVIEKGQTVTLRCDPISGHDNLYWYRRVMGKEIKFLLHFVKESKQDESGMPNNRFLAERTGGTYSTLKVQPAELEDSGVYFCASSQDLYQPQHFGDGTRLSIL.

V usage is TRBV6-5 and J usage is TRBJ1-1; D is unresolved. The germline gives CDR1 MNHEY, CDR2 SVGAGI. The CDR3 is made up of 14 amino acids. Between the trimmed V and J ends, which lost 0 bases and 1 base, there was a span of 6 bases. The CDR3 DNA reads as TGTGCCAGCAGTTACTCGAGGCAGAACACTGAAGCTTTCTTT. Its protein product is CASSYSRQNTEAFF.

CDR3 sequence reads: CASSLAGTGEGQSAFF. In nucleotides, the CDR3 is TGTGCCAGCAGCTTGGCCGGGACAGGGGAAGGGCAATCGGCTTTCTTT. The chain links TRBV5-6 to TRBJ1-1, with 10 bases fitting TRBD1. V dropped 0 bases and J dropped 11; count of bases not matched to a gene: 13. CDR3 length equals 16 residues. Per germline, CDR1 SGHDT and CDR2 YYEEEE.

This clone was counted between two and nine times. This chain links TRBV7-8 with TRBJ1-5, with 9 bases that match TRBD1. The CDR3 loop spans 17 amino acids. Germline assignment: CDR1 SGHVS and CDR2 FQNEAQ. The ends lost 5 bases at V and 1 base at J; junction bases unmatched: 9. The CDR3, as DNA: TGTGCCAGCAGCAGAGGGGGGACAGGGTTGAGCAATCAGCCCCAGCATTTT. It encodes CASSRGGTGLSNQPQHF.

V usage is TRBV28 and J usage is TRBJ2-5; D is possibly TRBD2 (5 bases). Between the trimmed V and J ends, which lost 1 base and 0 bases, there was a span of 12 bases. The CDR3 covers 16 residues. Per the germline V gene, CDR1 is MDHEN and CDR2 is SYDVKM. CDR3 DNA sequence: TGTGCCAGCAGTTTATTCCGGGATCTCTACCAAGAGACCCAGTACTTC. Its protein product is CASSLFRDLYQETQYF.

CDR3 region: CASRSGLGYEQFF. The CDR3 DNA reads as TGTGCCAGCAGATCGGGACTAGGTTATGAGCAGTTCTTC. V usage is TRBV13 and J usage is TRBJ2-1; 8 nucleotides line up with TRBD2. Germline CDR1 and CDR2: PRHDT and FYEKMQ (reference sequence). J gave up 8 bases and V 6 bases, and 6 bases lay outside the gene matches. The CDR3 covers 13 residues.